This section outlines one TCR beta chain sequence together with its context. These data originate in a study of regulatory T cells in long-lasting Graves disease. Time point here: newly diagnosed GD, antithyroid drugs for less than 3 months. The authors made the TCR library using RNA they extracted from PBMCs. For TCR beta, libraries came from iRepertoire HTBI primers and Arm-PCR of CDR3 regions. MiXCR, run by TCRdb on the multiplex PCR reads, gives a single entry per CDR3 protein. The sample contains roughly 400,000 distinct CDR3 sequences, 15% of which appear only once. Germline lookup yields CDR1 LGHDT and CDR2 YNNKEL (reference sequence). Unmatched junction bases numbered 4, after V lost 1 base and J lost 2 bases. This CDR3 is built from 16 residues. This sample also appeared in a second study, on T cells in Graves' hyperthyroidism and ophthalmopathy. That report adds: Those patients with uncontrolled infection, other autoimmune disease, pregnancy or lactation were excluded.

The V gene is TRBV3-1, the J gene TRBJ2-7; 11 bases agree with TRBD1. The specimen was peripheral blood mononuclear cells (PBMCs), collected at new diagnosis, from a patient treated with antithyroid drugs. This receptor was identified in a woman in her forties with Graves disease. This CDR3 is CASSQVGGQGAYEQYF. Written as DNA, the CDR3 is TGTGCCAGCAGCCAAGTTGGGGGACAGGGGGCCTACGAGCAGTACTTC.